What follows is one TCR beta chain and its context. This record belongs to a study of blood T cell repertoires in COVID-19. On the study more broadly: PBMCs, B-cell-depleted T cells, or T cells were the source of the cDNA or gDNA that made up the material.

In the original processing: Scientists estimated how many nucleated cells there were by amplifying reference gene primers. Clones were read by immunoSEQ multiplex PCR, and TCRdb kept only the in-frame ones, dropping some. Clone size and V and J calls were adopted from that table, with D and trimming inferred from the DNA. The table has approximately 68,000 clones, 70% to 90% seen once; the top ten hold around 2.8%. Germline V lookup: CDR1 MNHNS, CDR2 SASEGT. CDR3 size: 15 residues. The V gene lost 1 base and the J gene lost 9 bases, with 16 bases spanning the gap. The sequencing input was peripheral blood. The TCR sequence derives from a man between 65 and 85 years old with active or convalescent COVID-19. The chain links TRBV6-1 to TRBJ2-1; possible D gene TRBD1, 6 bases. This CDR3 reads CASSEGTAARGEQFF. CDR3 nucleotides: TGTGCCAGCAGTGAAGGGACAGCTGCCCGGGGTGAGCAGTTCTTC.